This TCR beta chain is drawn from a study of cytomegalovirus exposure and HLA in healthy donors. TCRdb's table, derived via immunoSEQ multiplex PCR, lists solely in-frame clones and lacks some. The sample comprises about 76,000 clones, roughly 94% of which are singletons, and about 1.9% rests with the top ten. V was shortened by 0 bases and J by 4 bases, with 16 bases between the two germline ends. This CDR3 spans 16 amino acids. Germline-derived CDR1 and CDR2 are SGHTA and FQGNSA. The TCR originated in a woman aged 18-35 years in good health and CMV-seropositive. The V and J genes are TRBV7-2 and TRBJ2-7, with D tentatively TRBD1 (5 bases). The sequencing sample was made of PBMCs. CDR3 bases: TGTGCCAGCAGCTTAGCCCTGGACATGACTTCTTACGAGCAGTACTTC. This sequence encodes CASSLALDMTSYEQYF. Complete variable domain (other parts from reference TRBV7-2 and TRBJ2-7): GAGVSQSPSNKVTEKGKDVELRCDPISGHTALYWYRQSLGQGLEFLIYFQGNSAPDKSGLPSDRFSAERTGGSVSTLTIQRTQQEDSAVYLCASSLALDMTSYEQYFGPGTRLTVT.